This T cell receptor beta chain originates from a study of circulating and synovial CD4+ cells in juvenile arthritis. On this clone itself: Its antigen is undetermined.

The germline gives CDR1 LNHNV, CDR2 YYDKDF (reference sequence). The CDR3 sequence is 18 residues long. Trimming removed 0 bases from V and 0 bases from J, with 15 bases in between. The table came from immunoSEQ multiplex PCR; TCRdb's copy has only in-frame clones and leaves some out. The profile shows about 30,000 clones, 93% of them singletons. Study-wide results and limits: Bulk blood CD4 repertoires were more diverse than these. Circulating pathogenic-like lymphocytes shared a substantially higher fraction of CDR3 sequences with synovium than bulk blood.

The chain joins TRBV15 to TRBJ2-1; D remains unclear. Material for sequencing was CD4+ T cells from blood. The source of this sequence is a human donor with juvenile idiopathic arthritis. The CDR3 protein is CATSRDRMGSSSYNEQFF. The CDR3 coding sequence is TGTGCCACCAGCAGAGATCGTATGGGCAGCAGCTCCTACAATGAGCAGTTCTTC.